A single sample is the source of the 21 T cell receptor beta chains below, sequenced in a study of shared clonotypes between healthy human individuals (dated by TCRdb to the early 2020s). The library was generated by the immunoSEQ multiplex PCR assay. TCRdb obtained this table from immuneACCESS and retained in-frame rearrangements with V and J assigned. These tables miss some clones; where compared with another copy, unresolved V genes account for less than half of the shortfall, and the remainder is unexplained. Across this sample there are approximately 95,000 clones, with roughly two thirds seen only once. The ten largest clones add up to roughly 43% of the sample. Sequencing input: memory CD8+ T cells sorted from blood. The intended sense of this specimen's cell subset or site label: CD45RO+ cells pooled with CCR7-negative TemRA cells. These receptors were obtained from a man aged 30-40 years in good health.

The gene calls are TRBV19 and TRBJ2-7; D gene ambiguous. Per the germline V gene, CDR1 is LNHDA and CDR2 is SQIVND (reference sequence). This CDR3 has 14 amino acids. V shed 1 base and J shed 2 bases, with 9 bases lying between them. The CDR3, as DNA: TGTGCCAGTAGTATAGGGAACAGACCCTACGAGCAGTACTTC. Its translation: CASSIGNRPYEQYF.

The rearrangement joins TRBV2 to TRBJ1-2, with 8 bases fitting TRBD1. The CDR3 runs 17 residues. In germline, CDR1 is SNHLY, CDR2 FYNNEI. V shed 2 bases and J 4 bases; nucleotides not matched to a gene: 12. The CDR3 spells CASSEKAAGTGVYGYTF. As DNA, the CDR3 is TGTGCCAGCAGTGAAAAAGCCGCCGGGACAGGAGTCTATGGCTACACCTTC.

This clone was counted a few times. This chain connects TRBV2 to TRBJ2-1, with 7 bases identical to TRBD2. This CDR3 contains 13 residues. From germline, CDR1 is SNHLY and CDR2 FYNNEI. J was trimmed by 5 bases and V by 5 bases; bases with no gene match: 3. The CDR3 region has the DNA TGTGCCAGCAGTTGGGACTACAACAATGAGCAGTTCTTC. Its protein is CASSWDYNNEQFF.

This clone was detected only once. The chain couples TRBV7-8 to TRBJ2-7, with no clear D. V was shortened by 2 bases and J by 2 bases, with 13 bases between the two germline ends. Germline CDR1 and CDR2: SGHVS and FQNEAQ. This CDR3 spans 15 amino acids. CDR3 bases: TGTGCCAGCAGCTTAATCACCCATGACACCTACGAGCAGTACTTC. Translated, it gives CASSLITHDTYEQYF.

The V and J genes are TRBV21-1 and TRBJ2-1; the table's D call, TRBD1, has no DNA check behind it. TRBV21-1 counts as a pseudogene. This CDR3 comprises 15 residues. CDR3 nucleotide sequence: TGTGCCAGATCTTCCGGGACAAGGACCTACAATGAGCAGTTCTTC. Its translation is CARSSGTRTYNEQFF.

J is TRBJ2-5 and V is TRBV11-2; D remains unclear. Trimming left V 2 bases short and J 7 bases short, with 14 bases between. CDR3 length: 14 amino acids. CDR1 and CDR2 (germline): SGHAT, FQNNGV. The CDR3 DNA is TGTGCCAGCAGCTTAAACAGTGAAGAGATGACCCAGTACTTC. Translation: CASSLNSEEMTQYF.

The chain recombines TRBV28 with TRBJ2-2, with TRBD2 matching over 10 bases. Germline V lookup: CDR1 MDHEN, CDR2 SYDVKM. The CDR3 length is 14 residues. The ends lost 7 bases at V and 4 bases at J; junction bases unmatched: 3. As DNA, the CDR3 is TGTGCCAGCAAGAAGCGGGAGGGCACCGGGGAGCTGTTTTTT. Its protein is CASKKREGTGELFF.

This chain uses TRBV7-2 with TRBJ2-7; perhaps TRBD1 as D (5 bases). With 1 base removed from V and 2 bases from J, the gap between germline ends came to 9 bases. The germline CDR1 and CDR2 sequences are SGHTA and FQGNSA. The CDR3 totals 14 residues. The CDR3 nucleotides read TGTGCCAGCAGCTTAGACCCAGGGCCCTACGAGCAGTACTTC. This codes for CASSLDPGPYEQYF. Drawing the rest from reference TRBV7-2 and TRBJ2-7, the complete variable domain is GAGVSQSPSNKVTEKGKDVELRCDPISGHTALYWYRQSLGQGLEFLIYFQGNSAPDKSGLPSDRFSAERTGGSVSTLTIQRTQQEDSAVYLCASSLDPGPYEQYFGPGTRLTVT.

V is TRBV6-6 and J is TRBJ2-3; possible D gene TRBD1, 5 bases. CDR3 length: 14 residues. Germline CDR1 and CDR2: MNHNY and SVGAGI (reference sequence). V dropped 4 bases and J dropped 6 bases, with 14 bases sitting between them. The chain's CDR3 is CASSSIIAGDTQYF. The CDR3 DNA reads as TGTGCCAGCAGTTCCATAATCGCAGGGGATACGCAGTATTTT.

J is TRBJ2-3 and V is TRBV2, with TRBD2 as a possible D gene (5 bases). The V end lost 6 bases, the J end lost 6 bases, and 19 bases lay between the germline ends. The CDR3 loop spans 15 amino acids. The V gene's germline CDR1 is SNHLY and CDR2 FYNNEI. Here the CDR3 DNA reads TGTGCCAGCAGCCTACCAGAGGACTTTTTGGATACGCAGTATTTT. Its protein product is CASSLPEDFLDTQYF. Complete variable domain (other parts from reference TRBV2 and TRBJ2-3): EPEVTQTPSHQVTQMGQEVILRCVPISNHLYFYWYRQILGQKVEFLVSFYNNEISEKSEIFDDQFSVERPDGSNFTLKIRSTKLEDSAMYFCASSLPEDFLDTQYFGPGTRLTVL.

The chain has TRBV7-9 and TRBJ2-1, with 12 bases identical to TRBD2. The V gene's germline CDR1 is SEHNR and CDR2 FQNEAQ (reference sequence). Trimming at V came to 2 bases and at J to 7 bases, leaving 3 bases not matched to a gene. This CDR3 region has 15 residues. The chain's CDR3 is CASSLLAGGRNEQFF. CDR3 DNA sequence: TGTGCCAGCAGCTTACTAGCGGGAGGGCGGAATGAGCAGTTCTTC. The complete variable domain, with remaining parts taken from reference TRBV7-9 and TRBJ2-1, reads DTGVSQNPRHKITKRGQNVTFRCDPISEHNRLYWYRQTLGQGPEFLTYFQNEAQLEKSRLLSDRFSAERPKGSFSTLEIQRTEQGDSAMYLCASSLLAGGRNEQFFGPGTRLTVL.

CDR3 nucleotides: TGTGCCAGCAGTGCTACAAGGGACTCTGAAGCTTTCTTT. It encodes CASSATRDSEAFF. V is TRBV6-4 and J is TRBJ1-1, with TRBD1 as a possible D gene (5 bases). Germline V gene sequence: CDR1 MRHNA, CDR2 SNTAGT. The CDR3 spans 13 residues. Trimming left V 4 bases short and J 6 bases short, with 12 bases between.

This clone was seen only a few times. The chain combines TRBV25-1 with TRBJ2-7; weak D call: TRBD2 (7 bases). Germline V gene lookup returns CDR1 MGHDK and CDR2 SYGVNS. The CDR3 contains 16 residues. V lost 3 bases, J lost 2 bases, and 17 bases lay in between. The CDR3 sequence is CASSEGGGVRTYEQYF. In DNA, the CDR3 is TGTGCCAGCAGTGAGGGAGGGGGAGTAAGGACCTACGAGCAGTACTTC.

The rearrangement links TRBV27 to TRBJ1-1; 8 bases are a match to TRBD1. Germline V CDR1 and CDR2: MNHEY, SMNVEV (reference sequence). The trim removed 3 bases at V and 1 base at J, leaving 1 base unmatched. This CDR3 contains 14 residues. Here the CDR3 DNA reads TGTGCCAGCAGTTTCGGACAGGGGAACACTGAAGCTTTCTTT. The encoded protein is CASSFGQGNTEAFF.

V gene TRBV7-6 combines with J gene TRBJ1-2, with D unclear. This CDR3 contains 15 residues. Per the germline V gene, CDR1 is SGHVS and CDR2 is FNYEAQ. Between the trimmed V and J ends, which lost 1 base and 0 bases, there was a span of 9 bases. CDR3 nucleotide sequence: TGTGCCAGCAGCTTAGATCCGGGAGCTAACTATGGCTACACCTTC. Translation gives CASSLDPGANYGYTF.

This clone was observed a few times. CDR3 bases: TGTGCCAGCAGCTTAGAGGGCACTTTGCAGTTCTTC. Protein: CASSLEGTLQFF. The rearrangement uses TRBV11-1 and TRBJ2-1; D is uncertain. Germline assignment: CDR1 SGHAT and CDR2 FQDESV (reference sequence). Trimming removed 1 base at V and 12 bases at J, with 10 bases between. The CDR3 is 12 amino acids.

The chain has TRBV5-4 and TRBJ2-2; 12 nucleotides agree with TRBD2. The CDR3 spans 19 residues. Losses at the gene ends were 4 bases for V and 7 bases for J; bases not matched to a gene: 17. Germline V CDR1 and CDR2: SGHNT, YYREEE (reference sequence). The CDR3 here is CASSTPTSGRFPYGGELFF. CDR3 nucleotide sequence: TGTGCCAGCAGCACACCGACTAGCGGGAGATTCCCGTACGGCGGGGAGCTGTTTTTT. Full variable domain (remainder filled in from reference TRBV5-4 and TRBJ2-2): ETGVTQSPTHLIKTRGQQVTLRCSSQSGHNTVSWYQQALGQGPQFIFQYYREEENGRGNFPPRFSGLQFPNYSSELNVNALELDDSALYLCASSTPTSGRFPYGGELFFGEGSRLTVL.

This clone rates as medium-sized. This chain joins TRBV27 and TRBJ2-7, with TRBD2 identical over 8 bases. The CDR3 runs to 14 residues. Germline assignment: CDR1 MNHEY and CDR2 SMNVEV (reference sequence). V dropped 7 bases and J dropped 6; count of bases not matched to a gene: 11. The DNA for the CDR3 is TGTGCCAGCAAAACGAGCGGGAGCTTTCCCGAGCAGTACTTC. It translates to CASKTSGSFPEQYF.

The V gene is TRBV10-3, the J gene TRBJ2-4; maybe TRBD2 (6 bases). Trimming pared 2 bases from V and 2 bases from J, leaving 22 bases between. The germline CDR1 and CDR2 sequences are ENHRY and SYGVKD. The CDR3 contains 19 residues. Written as DNA, the CDR3 is TGTGCCATCAGTGAGAGGGACTTACATATTGGGGTTCCCAAAAACATTCAGTACTTC. Its translation is CAISERDLHIGVPKNIQYF.

This sequence joins TRBV7-2 and TRBJ2-1; 9 bases match TRBD2. The CDR3 runs to 15 residues. Trimming cost V 1 base and J 6 bases; bases outside gene matches: 4. Germline V gene sequence: CDR1 SGHTA, CDR2 FQGNSA. In nucleotides, the CDR3 is TGTGCCAGCAGCTTAGGAGCGGGAGGTTTCAATGAGCAGTTCTTC. Its protein product is CASSLGAGGFNEQFF.

The V call is TRBV5-1, the J call TRBJ1-1; possible D gene TRBD1, 5 bases. The V and J ends lost 0 bases and 5 bases respectively, with 11 bases between them. This CDR3 is built from 14 residues. Germline V gene data show CDR1 as SGHRS and CDR2 as YFSETQ. The CDR3 coding sequence is TGCGCCAGCAGCTTGGACGGGGCCTGGACTGAAGCTTTCTTT. Amino acid sequence: CASSLDGAWTEAFF.